The present T cell receptor (beta chain) was sequenced within a study of identical twins. Study outcomes and limitations: The more abundant beta clonotypes in cord blood had fewer insertions, and memory repertoires did not show this. There was an excess of low generation probability in the out-of-frame alpha sequences that twins shared. The models systematically underestimated how much out-of-frame TCR alpha was shared in monozygotic twins.

With regard to this clonotype: The antigen is unknown.

TCRdb itself ran the 5' RACE reads through MiXCR, one entry per CDR3 protein. This sample yields 1.5 million to 2 million distinct CDR3 sequences, of which about 31% are seen a single time; about 0.25% belongs to the top ten. The germline V gene has CDR1 WNHNN and CDR2 SYGVQD (reference sequence). The V gene lost 6 bases and the J gene lost 3 bases, with 9 bases spanning the gap. The CDR3 totals 13 residues. The receptor comes from a newborn girl in good health. The chain employs TRBV10-1 and TRBJ2-1; D is possibly TRBD1 (6 bases). The sample was cord blood. CDR3 protein: CASSRGVYNEQFF. CDR3 in DNA: TGCGCCAGCAGCAGGGGCGTCTACAATGAGCAGTTCTTC.